This T cell receptor (beta chain) was sequenced during a study of monozygotic twins with inflammatory bowel disease. Overall study findings and caveats: No repertoire similarity difference was seen between concordant and discordant twins; power was possibly limited. Diversity of TCRbeta measured by inverse Simpson was lower in IBD patients than in healthy co-twins.

Eight separate reactions per sample served to make cDNA. Reprocessing the 5' RACE reads, TCRdb reports a single entry for every CDR3 protein and omits DNA. The table lists some 150,000 distinct CDR3 sequences. As concerns this clonotype: What it recognizes is unknown.

The CDR3 loop spans 13 amino acids. Germline loops: CDR1 MDHEN, CDR2 SYDVKM. Isolation of total RNA was performed on whole blood, with no prior T cell sorting. What was sequenced was blood. This chain links TRBV28 with TRBJ2-1; lacking DNA, the TRBD1 call made by TCRdb goes unchecked. The receptor comes from a human donor with ulcerative colitis or Crohn's disease, or a healthy co-twin of an affected twin (not recorded which). The chain's CDR3 is CASSFITGGEQFF.